This T cell receptor beta chain was identified in a study of CD8+ T cells in alopecia areata (dated by TCRdb to 2016 to 2019). Study-level background: The treated patients, all with moderate-to-severe alopecia areata, were enrolled in an open-label pilot trial of oral tofacitinib given at 5 to 10 mg twice daily. Patients received tofacitinib for 6 to 18 months and were then followed off drug for 6 months to check for delayed response and recurrence. The study used high-throughput TCRbeta sequencing to examine T cell clonal expansion in alopecia areata, in both the C3H/HeJ mouse model and human patients. In humans, TCRbeta sequencing was performed on scalp tissue and on sorted CD4+ and CD8+ peripheral blood T cells from healthy controls and from patients with patchy or totalis/universalis alopecia areata. Biopsies were taken from tofacitinib-treated patients at baseline and again at 4 and 24 weeks into treatment, and several of those patients also had a later scalp biopsy. Scalp clonality was compared across normal scalp (n=4), patchy alopecia areata scalp (n=8), and alopecia totalis/universalis scalp (n=8). The RNA source kit depended on sample type: the PAXgene miRNA kit for fixed scalp, the miRNeasy kit for PBMCs, and the RNeasy kit for mouse skin. TCRbeta CDR3 regions were amplified by immunoSEQ multiplex PCR using 35 Vbeta forward and 13 Jbeta reverse primers.

Library preparation used the immunoSEQ multiplex PCR assay. RNA was extracted from all samples and reverse transcribed into cDNA, which served as template for TCR sequencing. SuperScript III was used to make first-strand cDNA, primed with a 2:1 mix of oligo-dT and random hexamers. Amplification bias was assessed with a synthetic immune receptor repertoire, and residual bias was removed computationally. The authors' pipeline ran thus. Raw reads were preprocessed to remove errors, and CDR3 was defined according to IMGT conventions as the region from the conserved cysteine to phenylalanine. Clonality was computed by normalizing Shannon entropy by log2 of the number of productive unique TCRs and subtracting the result from 1. Whether each scalp clone was CD4 or CD8 was inferred by checking scalp TCRbeta sequences against the CD4 and CD8 repertoires from sorted blood. Here the immuneACCESS table is served through TCRdb, limited to in-frame sequences with V and J called. Missing clones are a known gap in these copies; in checked studies unresolved V genes cover under half, and the rest lacks a known reason. The V and J calls and clone size are taken from that table; D and trimming were inferred from the DNA. Counted in this sample were 130,000 to 150,000 clones; roughly 46% of them appeared once. The ten biggest clones cover over 0.75% of the sample.

In the paper's terms, the time point label means: baseline before oral tofacitinib. From alopecia areata patients, peripheral blood was collected along with lesional scalp punch biopsies. After PBMCs were isolated by density centrifugation and stained for CD3, CD4 and CD8, a FACSAria was used to sort CD4+ and CD8+ T cells. Beyond this particular receptor, the publication reports: Compared with normal scalp, lesional scalp had higher clonality and more expanded CD8+ clones, particularly in alopecia totalis/universalis, a pattern that suggests antigenic drive. Unlike mouse skin, where gammadelta T cells dominate, normal human skin contains resident alphabeta T cells that get sequenced too, which complicates analysis of the scalp TCR repertoire. Shared TCR sequences between patients were less evident than in mice, which may be partly attributable to HLA diversity in the patient population.

This clone was seen only a few times. This clone's antigen is unknown. Per-base qualities were not stored, and no clone one base away is much larger. The receptor was isolated from a human donor with alopecia areata. The sample in question was CD4+ T cells sorted from blood, obtained at week 0.

The DNA sequence follows: TGTGCCAGCAGCGGACGGGGGCCGGGACAGCCCCAGCATTTT. It translates to CASSGRGPGQPQHF. The receptor chain draws on TRBV21-1 and TRBJ1-5. TRBV21-1 is a pseudogene locus. The CDR3 numbers 14 residues from cysteine through phenylalanine. CDR3 DNA is the only sequence kept; it has 42 bases, read in frame from the first base.